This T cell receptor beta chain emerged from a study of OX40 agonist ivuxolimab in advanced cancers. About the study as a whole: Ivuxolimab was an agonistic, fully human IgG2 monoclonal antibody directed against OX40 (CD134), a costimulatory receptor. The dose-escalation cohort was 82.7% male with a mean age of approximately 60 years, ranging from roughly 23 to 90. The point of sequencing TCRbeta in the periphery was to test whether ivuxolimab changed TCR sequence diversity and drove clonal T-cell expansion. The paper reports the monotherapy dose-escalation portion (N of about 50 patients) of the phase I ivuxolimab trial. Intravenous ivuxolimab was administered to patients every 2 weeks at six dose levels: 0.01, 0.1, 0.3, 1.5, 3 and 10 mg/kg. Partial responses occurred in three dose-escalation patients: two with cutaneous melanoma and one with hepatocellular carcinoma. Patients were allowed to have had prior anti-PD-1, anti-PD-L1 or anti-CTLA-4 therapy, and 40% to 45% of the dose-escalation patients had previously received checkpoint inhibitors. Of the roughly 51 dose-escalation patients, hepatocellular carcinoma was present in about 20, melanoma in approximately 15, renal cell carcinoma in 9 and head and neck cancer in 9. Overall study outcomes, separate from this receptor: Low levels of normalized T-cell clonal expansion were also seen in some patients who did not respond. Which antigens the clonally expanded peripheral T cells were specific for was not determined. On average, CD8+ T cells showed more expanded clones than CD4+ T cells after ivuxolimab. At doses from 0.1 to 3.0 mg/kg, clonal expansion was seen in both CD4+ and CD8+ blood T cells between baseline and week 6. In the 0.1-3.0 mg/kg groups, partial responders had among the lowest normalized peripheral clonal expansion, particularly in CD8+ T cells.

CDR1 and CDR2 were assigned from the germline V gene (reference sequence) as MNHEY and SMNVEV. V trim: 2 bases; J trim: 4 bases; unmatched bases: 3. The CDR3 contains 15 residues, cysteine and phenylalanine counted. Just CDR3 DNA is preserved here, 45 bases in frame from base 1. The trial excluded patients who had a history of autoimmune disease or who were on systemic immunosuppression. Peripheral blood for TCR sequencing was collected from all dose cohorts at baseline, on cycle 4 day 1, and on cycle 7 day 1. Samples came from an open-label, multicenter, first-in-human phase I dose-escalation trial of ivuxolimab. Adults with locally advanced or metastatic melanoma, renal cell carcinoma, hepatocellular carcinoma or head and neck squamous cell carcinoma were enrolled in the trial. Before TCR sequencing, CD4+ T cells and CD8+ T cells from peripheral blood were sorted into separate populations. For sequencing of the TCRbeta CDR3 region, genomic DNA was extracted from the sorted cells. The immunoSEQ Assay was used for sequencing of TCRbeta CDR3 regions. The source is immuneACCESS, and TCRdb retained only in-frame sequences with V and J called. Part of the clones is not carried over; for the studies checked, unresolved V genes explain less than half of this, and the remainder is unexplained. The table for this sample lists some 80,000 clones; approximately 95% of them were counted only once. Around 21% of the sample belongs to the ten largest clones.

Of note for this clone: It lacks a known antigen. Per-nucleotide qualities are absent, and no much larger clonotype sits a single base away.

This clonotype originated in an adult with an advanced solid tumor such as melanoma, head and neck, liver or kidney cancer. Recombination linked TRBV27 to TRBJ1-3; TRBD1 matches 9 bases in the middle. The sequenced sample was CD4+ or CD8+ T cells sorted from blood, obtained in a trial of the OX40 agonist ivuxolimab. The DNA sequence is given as TGTGCCAGCAGTTTAGGGACAGGGTCGGGAAACACCATATATTTT. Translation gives CASSLGTGSGNTIYF.